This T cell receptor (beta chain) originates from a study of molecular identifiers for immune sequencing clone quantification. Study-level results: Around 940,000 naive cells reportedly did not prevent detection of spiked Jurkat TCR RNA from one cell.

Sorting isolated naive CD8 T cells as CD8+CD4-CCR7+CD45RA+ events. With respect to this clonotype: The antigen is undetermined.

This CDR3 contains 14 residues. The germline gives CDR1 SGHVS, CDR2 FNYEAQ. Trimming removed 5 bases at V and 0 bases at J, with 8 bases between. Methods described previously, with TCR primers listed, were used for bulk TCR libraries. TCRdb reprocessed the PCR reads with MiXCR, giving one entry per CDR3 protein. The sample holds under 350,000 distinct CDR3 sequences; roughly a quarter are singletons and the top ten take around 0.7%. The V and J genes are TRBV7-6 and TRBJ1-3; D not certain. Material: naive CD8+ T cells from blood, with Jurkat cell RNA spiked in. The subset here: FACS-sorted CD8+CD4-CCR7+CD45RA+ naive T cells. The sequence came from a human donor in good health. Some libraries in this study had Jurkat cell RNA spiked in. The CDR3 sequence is CASSRELSGNTIYF. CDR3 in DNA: TGTGCCAGCAGCCGCGAACTCTCTGGAAACACCATATATTTT.